The clone carrying this T cell receptor (beta chain) occurred once. Its antigen is not identified. V gave up 6 bases and J gave up 6 bases; unmatched junction bases: 6. Germline CDR1 SGHTA, CDR2 FQGTGA. The CDR3 contains 14 residues. This record comes from a study of Ad26.COV2.S vaccination and SARS-CoV-2 variants. Study summary: Ad26.COV2.S shots went into the muscle once or twice, 56 days apart.

Treatment here: around 19 received Ad26.COV2.S at low or high dose, single or two shots; a few received placebo; per-sample allocation not given. Day 63 after the first vaccine or placebo injection was the time point for sampling. Sequencing used immunoSEQ multiplex PCR; TCRdb keeps in-frame clones, though not all of them. Among fewer than 400,000 clones, about 82% were seen once, and the ten largest hold 2% to 2.5%. Points from the study as a whole: In TCR breadth and depth analyses, total T cell responses may have been underestimated.

The rearrangement links TRBV7-3 to TRBJ2-1; 9 bases are shared with TRBD1. The sample was peripheral blood, taken in a trial of Ad26.COV2.S vaccine versus placebo. The clonotype was recovered from a person aged 18-65 years who received the Ad26.COV2.S COVID-19 vaccine or a placebo. The CDR3, as DNA: TGTGCCAGCAGACTCGGGACAGGGAGCAATGAGCAGTTCTTC. It yields the protein CASRLGTGSNEQFF.